The T cell receptor (beta chain) described here comes from a study of blood T cell repertoires in COVID-19. Study details: Both acute and convalescent COVID-19 samples were obtained from the United States, Italy and Spain. Sources were T cells, B-cell-depleted T cells, or PBMCs; the material itself was cDNA or gDNA.

V lost 1 base and J lost 6; bases outside the gene matches: 7. There are 16 residues in the CDR3. Germline values: CDR1 SGHDT, CDR2 YYEEEE. Authors' methods: Amplification with reference gene primers provided the estimates of nucleated cell counts. Libraries were prepared by immunoSEQ multiplex PCR; TCRdb keeps only in-frame clonotypes and omits some of them. V, J and clone size reflect that table, while D and trimming were determined from the DNA. The sample carries some 210,000 clones, roughly four fifths recorded once. This TCR derives from a woman in her thirties or forties with acute or convalescent COVID-19. This chain links TRBV5-6 with TRBJ2-7; 13 nucleotides agree with TRBD2. The sample consisted of peripheral blood. Here the CDR3 DNA reads TGTGCCAGCAGCTTGAGGACTAGCGGGAGAAAAGGCGAGCAGTACTTC. The encoded protein is CASSLRTSGRKGEQYF.